These 11 T cell receptor beta chains were sequenced from one sample in a study of shared clonotypes between healthy human individuals. Sequenced by immunoSEQ multiplex PCR; TCRdb stores in-frame clones only, minus some. The sample has around 1.1 million clones, approximately 80% seen once. The source material was memory CD4+ T cells from PBMCs. The subset denotes: CD45RA-negative fraction. Receptors originate from a young man in good health. Some clones in this sample may be carry-over from other donors' samples.

CDR3 amino acids: CASSLTGTRTGYTF. The CDR3 DNA follows: TGTGCCAGCAGCTTAACCGGGACACGAACCGGCTACACCTTC. This sequence joins TRBV5-4 and TRBJ1-2; D might be TRBD1 (6 bases). CDR3 length: 14 amino acids. Looked up from germline, CDR1 is SGHNT and CDR2 is YYREEE (reference sequence). Trimming took 2 bases from V and 8 from J, leaving 16 bases between them. Variable domain in full (rest from reference TRBV5-4 and TRBJ1-2): ETGVTQSPTHLIKTRGQQVTLRCSSQSGHNTVSWYQQALGQGPQFIFQYYREEENGRGNFPPRFSGLQFPNYSSELNVNALELDDSALYLCASSLTGTRTGYTFGSGTRLTVV.

The count of this clone is one. The chain recombines TRBV7-3 with TRBJ2-2; maybe TRBD2 (5 bases). CDR3 size: 15 residues. CDR1 is SGHTA and CDR2 is FQGTGA in the germline V gene. The V end lost 5 bases, the J end lost 7 bases, and 17 bases lay between the germline ends. The CDR3: CASSGDGSRGGELFF. The CDR3 nucleotides are TGTGCCAGCAGCGGAGACGGATCTCGGGGCGGGGAGCTGTTTTTT.

This clone was counted many times. The chain uses TRBV15 and TRBJ2-1; D perhaps matches TRBD1 (6 bases). The CDR3 sequence is 19 residues long. V gave up 0 bases and J gave up 5 bases, with 23 bases separating them. Germline CDR1 is LNHNV and CDR2 is YYDKDF (reference sequence). The CDR3 region is CATSRDWVRAGARDNEQFF. The CDR3, as DNA: TGTGCCACCAGCAGAGATTGGGTCAGGGCAGGGGCGAGGGACAATGAGCAGTTCTTC.

V and J are TRBV6-1 and TRBJ2-3; D is uncertain. The germline gives CDR1 MNHNS, CDR2 SASEGT. Trimming left V 2 bases short and J 2 bases short, with 11 bases between. The CDR3 is 15 residues long. The CDR3 nucleotides read TGTGCCAGCAGTGAACCTGGCAGAAACACAGATACGCAGTATTTT. This gives the protein CASSEPGRNTDTQYF.

This clone occurred a few times. The chain carries TRBV29-1 and TRBJ2-1; no definite D call. Trimming took 6 bases from V and 7 from J, leaving 10 bases between them. The CDR3 runs 11 residues. Germline CDR1 reads SQVTM; CDR2 reads ANQGSEA. CDR3 coding DNA: TGCAGCGTAGCAGACCTAAATGAGCAGTTCTTC. Translation: CSVADLNEQFF.

V gene TRBV6-1 combines with J gene TRBJ1-3; tentative D call: TRBD1 (5 bases). V lost 5 bases to trimming and J lost 4 bases, with 15 bases between them. Germline V gene sequence: CDR1 MNHNS, CDR2 SASEGT. The CDR3 covers 15 residues. This CDR3 is CASSLEEGTGNTIYF. The CDR3 DNA follows: TGTGCCAGCAGTCTCGAAGAGGGGACCGGAAACACCATATATTTT.

This chain joins TRBV9 and TRBJ2-1; tentatively, D is TRBD1 or TRBD2 (5 bases each). Germline V CDR1 and CDR2: SGDLS, YYNGEE. This CDR3 contains 15 residues. V gave up 0 bases and J gave up 6 bases, with 13 bases separating them. CDR3 protein: CASSVAPGTGNEQFF. The DNA for the CDR3 is TGTGCCAGCAGCGTAGCCCCCGGGACGGGCAATGAGCAGTTCTTC.

This clone appeared a few times. The chain uses TRBV7-8 and TRBJ2-1, with D perhaps matching TRBD1 (6 bases). The CDR3 loop spans 15 amino acids. Trimming took off 5 bases at V and 2 bases at J, with 13 bases between the two ends. CDR1 SGHVS and CDR2 FQNEAQ come from the germline V gene. CDR3 region: CASSRAEGAYNEQFF. In nucleotides, the CDR3 is TGTGCCAGCAGCCGCGCTGAGGGGGCCTACAATGAGCAGTTCTTC.

The rearrangement uses TRBV7-2 and TRBJ2-2, with 7 positions matching TRBD2. The CDR3 loop spans 16 amino acids. V was pared by 2 bases and J by 1 base, with 4 bases of the junction left unmatched. Germline-derived CDR1 and CDR2 are SGHTA and FQGNSA. The CDR3 DNA reads TGTGCCAGCAGCTTAAGGACTAGACTGAACACCGGGGAGCTGTTTTTT. Residues: CASSLRTRLNTGELFF.

The chain carries TRBV2 and TRBJ2-7, with 7 bases matching TRBD2. Germline V gene sequence: CDR1 SNHLY, CDR2 FYNNEI. The V and J ends lost 7 bases and 6 bases, in that order; junction bases with no gene match: 9. This CDR3 comprises 13 residues. The CDR3 loop is CASTPRREGEQYF. In DNA form, the CDR3 reads TGTGCCAGCACCCCCAGGAGGGAGGGCGAGCAGTACTTC.

This clone has only one observation. The CDR3 sequence is CASKRTGSGYEQYF. As DNA, the CDR3 is TGTGCCAGCAAAAGGACAGGGTCTGGTTACGAGCAGTACTTC. The chain joins TRBV2 to TRBJ2-7; TRBD1 matches 8 bases. CDR1 is SNHLY, CDR2 FYNNEI, per germline. The CDR3 is 14 amino acids. J lost 4 bases, V lost 7 bases, and 9 bases had no gene match. Using reference TRBV2 and TRBJ2-7 for the parts outside the CDR3, the full variable domain is EPEVTQTPSHQVTQMGQEVILRCVPISNHLYFYWYRQILGQKVEFLVSFYNNEISEKSEIFDDQFSVERPDGSNFTLKIRSTKLEDSAMYFCASKRTGSGYEQYFGPGTRLTVT.